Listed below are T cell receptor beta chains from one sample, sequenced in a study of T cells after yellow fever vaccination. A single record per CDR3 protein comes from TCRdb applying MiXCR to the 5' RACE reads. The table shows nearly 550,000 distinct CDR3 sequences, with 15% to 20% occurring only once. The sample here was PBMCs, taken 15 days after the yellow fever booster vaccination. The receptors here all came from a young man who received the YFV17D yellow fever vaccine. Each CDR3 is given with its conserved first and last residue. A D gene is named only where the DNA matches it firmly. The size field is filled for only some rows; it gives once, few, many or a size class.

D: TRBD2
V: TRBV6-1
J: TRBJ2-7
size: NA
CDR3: CASSLAGGTASSYEQYF
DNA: TGTGCCAGCAGTCTAGCGGGCGGTACTGCGAGCTCCTACGAGCAGTACTTC

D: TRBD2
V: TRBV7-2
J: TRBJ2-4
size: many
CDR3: CASSSGSGGKNIQYF
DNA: TGTGCCAGCAGCTCAGGGTCCGGGGGGAAAAACATTCAGTACTTC

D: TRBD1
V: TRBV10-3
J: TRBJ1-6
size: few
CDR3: CATGTGDNSPLHF
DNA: TGTGCCACCGGGACAGGGGATAATTCACCCCTCCACTTT

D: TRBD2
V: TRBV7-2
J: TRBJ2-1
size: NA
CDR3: CASSLASGGDEQFF
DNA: TGTGCCAGCAGCTTAGCGTCGGGGGGGGATGAGCAGTTCTTC

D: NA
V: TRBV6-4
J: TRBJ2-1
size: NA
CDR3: CASSDSMGSNEQFF
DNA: TGTGCCAGCAGTGACTCGATGGGATCTAATGAGCAGTTCTTC

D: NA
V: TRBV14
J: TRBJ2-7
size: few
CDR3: CASTRSPGYEQYF
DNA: TGTGCCAGCACCAGAAGCCCGGGCTACGAGCAGTACTTC

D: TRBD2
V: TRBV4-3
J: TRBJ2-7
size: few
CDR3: CASSQGPLAGGPYEQYF
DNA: TGCGCCAGCAGCCAGGGCCCACTAGCGGGAGGGCCGTACGAGCAGTACTTC

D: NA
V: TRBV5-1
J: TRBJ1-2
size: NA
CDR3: CASSLSQAGNGYTF
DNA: TGCGCCAGCAGCTTGTCCCAAGCGGGGAATGGCTACACCTTC

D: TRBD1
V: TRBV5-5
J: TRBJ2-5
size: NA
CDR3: CASSKNWGTGAQETQYF
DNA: TGTGCCAGCAGCAAAAATTGGGGGACAGGGGCGCAAGAGACCCAGTACTTC

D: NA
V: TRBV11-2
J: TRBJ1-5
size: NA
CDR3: CASSAERGAPQHF
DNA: TGTGCCAGCAGCGCTGAAAGGGGGGCGCCCCAGCATTTT

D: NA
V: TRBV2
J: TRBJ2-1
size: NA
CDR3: CASLELDNEQFF
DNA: TGTGCCTCCCTAGAGCTGGACAATGAGCAGTTCTTC

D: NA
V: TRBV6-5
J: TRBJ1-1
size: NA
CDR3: CASSYGDLNTEAFF
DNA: TGTGCCAGCAGTTACGGCGACTTGAACACTGAAGCTTTCTTT

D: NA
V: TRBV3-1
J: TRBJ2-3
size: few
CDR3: CASGQDWRVGRTDTQYF
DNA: TGTGCCAGCGGCCAAGATTGGAGGGTAGGCCGTACAGATACGCAGTATTTT

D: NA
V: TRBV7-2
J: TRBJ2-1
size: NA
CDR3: CASSLLTEQFF
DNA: TGTGCCAGCAGCTTATTGACTGAGCAGTTCTTC

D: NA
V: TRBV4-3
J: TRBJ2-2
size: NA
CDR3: CASSPQPNTGELFF
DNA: TGCGCCAGCAGCCCACAACCGAACACCGGGGAGCTGTTTTTT

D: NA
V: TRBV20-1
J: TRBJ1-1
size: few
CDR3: CSARDLQDPNEAFF
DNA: TGCAGTGCTAGAGATTTGCAGGACCCAAACGAAGCTTTCTTT

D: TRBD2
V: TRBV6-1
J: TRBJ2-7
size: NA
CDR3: CASSDKTSGNPSSYEQYF
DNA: TGTGCCAGCAGTGATAAGACTAGCGGGAACCCAAGCTCCTACGAGCAGTACTTC

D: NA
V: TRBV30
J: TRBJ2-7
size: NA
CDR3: CAWSVAGGGYEQYF
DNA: TGTGCCTGGAGTGTGGCTGGGGGTGGGTACGAGCAGTACTTC

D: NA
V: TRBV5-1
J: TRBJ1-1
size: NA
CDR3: CASSLLAGEMNTEAFF
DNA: TGCGCCAGCAGCTTGCTGGCAGGCGAAATGAACACTGAAGCTTTCTTT

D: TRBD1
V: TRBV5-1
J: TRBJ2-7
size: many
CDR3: CASSRGQGAYEQYF
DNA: TGTGCCAGCAGCCGGGGACAGGGGGCCTACGAGCAGTACTTC

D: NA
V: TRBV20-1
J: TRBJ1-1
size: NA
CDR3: CSARESKGRAEAFF
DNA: TGCAGTGCTAGAGAGTCTAAGGGGAGGGCTGAAGCTTTCTTT

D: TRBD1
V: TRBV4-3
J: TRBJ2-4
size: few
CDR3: CASSQGTGVDIQYF
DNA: TGCGCCAGCAGCCAAGGGACAGGGGTGGACATTCAGTACTTC

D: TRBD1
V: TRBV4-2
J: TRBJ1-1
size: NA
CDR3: CASSLSLRAGTVDNTEAFF
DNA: TGTGCCAGCAGCCTATCCTTACGCGCGGGGACAGTTGACAACACTGAAGCTTTCTTT

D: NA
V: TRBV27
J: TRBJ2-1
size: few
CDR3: CASSLYQGSYNEQFF
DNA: TGTGCCAGCAGTTTATACCAGGGCTCCTACAATGAGCAGTTCTTC

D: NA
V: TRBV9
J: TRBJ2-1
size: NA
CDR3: CASSVGLGISHHNEQFF
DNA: TGTGCCAGCAGCGTAGGTCTGGGAATTTCCCATCACAATGAGCAGTTCTTC

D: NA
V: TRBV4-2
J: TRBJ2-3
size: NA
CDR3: CASSPGPPSTDTQYF
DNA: TGTGCCAGCAGCCCCGGCCCCCCTAGCACAGATACGCAGTATTTT

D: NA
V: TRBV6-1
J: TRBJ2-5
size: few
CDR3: CASMGYRQQETQYF
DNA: TGTGCCAGCATGGGCTACCGACAGCAAGAGACCCAGTACTTC

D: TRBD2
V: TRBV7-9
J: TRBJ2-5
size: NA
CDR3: CARAGMDETQYF
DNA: TGTGCCAGAGCGGGAATGGATGAGACCCAGTACTTC

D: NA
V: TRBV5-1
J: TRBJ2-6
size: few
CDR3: CASSLDPVGSGANVLTF
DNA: TGCGCCAGCAGCCTAGACCCGGTGGGCTCTGGGGCCAACGTCCTGACTTTC

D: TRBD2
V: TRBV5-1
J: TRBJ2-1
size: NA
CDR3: CASSLAEGAAGGRNEQFF
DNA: TGCGCCAGCAGCTTGGCCGAAGGTGCTGCGGGAGGCCGTAATGAGCAGTTCTTC

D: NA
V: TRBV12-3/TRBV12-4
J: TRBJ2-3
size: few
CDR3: CASSLKVDTQYF
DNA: TGTGCCAGCAGTTTAAAAGTAGATACGCAGTATTTT

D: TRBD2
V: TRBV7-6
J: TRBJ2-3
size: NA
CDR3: CASSPAPSGDTQYF
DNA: TGTGCCAGCAGCCCAGCGCCTAGCGGAGATACGCAGTATTTT

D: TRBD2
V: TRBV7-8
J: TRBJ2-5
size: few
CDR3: CASSLAGGRAQYF
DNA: TGTGCCAGCAGCTTAGCGGGGGGGAGGGCCCAGTACTTC

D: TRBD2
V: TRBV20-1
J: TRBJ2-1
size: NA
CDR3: CSAGGRSGSYNEQFF
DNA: TGCAGTGCTGGCGGGAGAAGTGGCTCCTACAATGAGCAGTTCTTC

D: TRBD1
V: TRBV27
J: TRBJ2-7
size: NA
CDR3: CASSLSPGGSEQYF
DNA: TGTGCCAGCAGTTTATCGCCAGGGGGCAGCGAGCAGTACTTC

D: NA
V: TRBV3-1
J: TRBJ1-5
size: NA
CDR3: CASSQGDQPQHF
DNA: TGTGCCAGCAGCCAAGGGGATCAGCCCCAGCATTTT

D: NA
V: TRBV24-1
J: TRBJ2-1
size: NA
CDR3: CATSDLQVWGRVHKGEQFF
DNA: TGTGCCACCAGTGATTTGCAAGTGTGGGGACGAGTACACAAAGGGGAGCAGTTCTTC

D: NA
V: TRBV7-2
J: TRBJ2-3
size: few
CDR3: CAVGIRAGDTQYF
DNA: TGTGCCGTCGGAATCCGGGCTGGAGATACGCAGTATTTT

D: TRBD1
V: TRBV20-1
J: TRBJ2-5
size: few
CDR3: CSAGDRGLETQYF
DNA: TGCAGTGCCGGGGACAGGGGCTTAGAGACCCAGTACTTC

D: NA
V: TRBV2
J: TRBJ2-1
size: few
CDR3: CASSETGPRYNEQFF
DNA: TGTGCCAGCAGTGAAACAGGTCCTCGATACAATGAGCAGTTCTTC

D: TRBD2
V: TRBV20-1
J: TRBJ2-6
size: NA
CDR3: CCARAPAGVPGANVLTF
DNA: TGCTGTGCTAGAGCGCCAGCGGGAGTCCCCGGGGCCAACGTCCTGACTTTC